Below are 18 T cell receptor beta chains sequenced from a single sample in a study of T cell responses to AZD1222 COVID-19 vaccine. Profiled with immunoSEQ multiplex PCR; TCRdb holds only in-frame clones, not every one. The sample consists of around 190,000 clones, around 92% of them appearing once. This material consisted of peripheral blood, taken on day 0 of AZD1222 vaccination. The receptors were sampled from an adult in good health.

The rearrangement uses TRBV6-5 and TRBJ2-7, with TRBD1 matching 8 bases. This CDR3 spans 14 amino acids. Looked up from germline, CDR1 is MNHEY and CDR2 is SVGAGI. Trimming cost V 6 bases and J 5 bases; bases outside gene matches: 9. Here the CDR3 DNA reads TGTGCCAGCAGAACCACCGACAGGGGTCACGAGCAGTACTTC. Protein: CASRTTDRGHEQYF.

This chain uses TRBV12-5 with TRBJ2-3, with D tentatively TRBD1 (5 bases). The CDR3 is made up of 18 amino acids. V gave up 0 bases and J gave up 4 bases, with 20 bases separating them. Per germline, CDR1 LGHNT and CDR2 FRNRAP. CDR3 nucleotide sequence: TGTGCTAGTGGTTTGGTACGGCCCAGGGATCCGGCCGCAGATACGCAGTATTTT. Translating gives CASGLVRPRDPAADTQYF.

The CDR3 DNA reads as TGTGCCAGCAGCCCTGGGGCGGGCACAGATACGCAGTATTTT. This encodes CASSPGAGTDTQYF. The rearrangement joins TRBV7-2 to TRBJ2-3; D is possibly TRBD1 (5 bases). The V end was cut by 5 bases, the J end by 1 base, with 10 bases between. The CDR3 is 14 residues long. The V gene's germline CDR1 is SGHTA and CDR2 FQGNSA.

V gene TRBV3-1 (or the pseudogene TRBV3-2) combines with J gene TRBJ1-1; D remains ambiguous. V gave up 1 base and J gave up 11 bases, with 14 bases separating them. In germline, CDR1 is LGHDT, CDR2 YNNKEL (reference sequence). The CDR3 contains 13 residues. The CDR3 coding sequence is TGTGCCAGCAGCCAAGGCCCCGCAGGCAATGCTTTCTTT. Its protein is CASSQGPAGNAFF.

The DNA for the CDR3 is TGTGCCAGCAGCGCTCACAGTGCGGTAGGCTATGGCTACACCTTC. Protein product: CASSAHSAVGYGYTF. The genes are TRBV7-2 and TRBJ1-2; D uncertain. The V gene lost 5 bases and the J gene lost 4 bases, with 17 bases spanning the gap. The germline V gene encodes CDR1 SGHTA and CDR2 FQGNSA. There are 15 residues in the CDR3.

The CDR3 nucleotides are TGCAGTGCTACCCAGGGATATCGAGCTTTCTTT. This gives the protein CSATQGYRAFF. The genes are TRBV20-1 and TRBJ1-1, with D possibly being TRBD1 (5 bases). This CDR3 has 11 residues. V gave up 4 bases and J gave up 10 bases, with 13 bases separating them. The germline V gene has CDR1 DFQATT and CDR2 SNEGSKA (reference sequence).

The CDR3 here is CATYPRDGSNQPQHF. The CDR3 DNA follows: TGTGCCACCTACCCCCGGGACGGAAGCAATCAGCCCCAGCATTTT. The chain combines TRBV10-3 with TRBJ1-5; D possibly corresponds to TRBD1 (5 bases). CDR3 size: 15 residues. Germline V CDR1 and CDR2: ENHRY, SYGVKD. V was pared by 10 bases and J by 1 base, with 17 bases between.

The chain employs TRBV27 and TRBJ1-5; TRBD1 matches at 7 bases. The germline V gene has CDR1 MNHEY and CDR2 SMNVEV (reference sequence). Trimming took 0 bases from V and 5 from J; bases not matched to a gene: 10. The CDR3 is 17 amino acids. The CDR3 DNA reads as TGTGCCAGCAGTTTATCACCGGCAGGGGGAAATGATCAGCCCCAGCATTTT. It is translated as CASSLSPAGGNDQPQHF.

This clone appeared a single time. One end of the junction is discordant with germline, which a read error may explain. J is TRBJ1-1 and V is TRBV12-3 or TRBV12-4; 7 bases line up with TRBD1. The CDR3 extends over 13 amino acids. The CDR3 nucleotides are TGTACCAGCACCCCGGCAGGGGGAGTTGAAGCTTTCTTT. Its protein is CTSTPAGGVEAFF.

The CDR3 nucleotides are TGTGCCAGCAGCTTGGCCAGGTTTGATGGCTACACCTTC. Its protein is CASSLARFDGYTF. The V gene is TRBV5-6, the J gene TRBJ1-2; D call uncertain. Trimming removed 0 bases at V and 6 bases at J, with 9 bases between. This CDR3 comprises 13 residues. Germline CDR1 reads SGHDT; CDR2 reads YYEEEE.

This clone was detected once. The chain employs TRBV3-1 (or the pseudogene TRBV3-2) and TRBJ1-5, with 7 bases matching TRBD1. The CDR3 has 15 amino acids. Germline CDR1 is LGHDT and CDR2 is YNNKEL (reference sequence). V lost 1 base, J lost 3 bases, and 3 bases stayed unmatched. In DNA form, the CDR3 reads TGTGCCAGCAGCCAAGCAACAGGGGTCAATCAGCCCCAGCATTTT. Translating gives CASSQATGVNQPQHF.

This sequence joins TRBV5-6 and TRBJ1-1, with 9 bases matching TRBD1. V was pared by 4 bases and J by 5 bases, with 9 bases of the junction left unmatched. Germline loops: CDR1 SGHDT, CDR2 YYEEEE. The CDR3 contains 15 residues. CDR3 DNA sequence: TGTGCCAGCAGCGCACAGGGACAGGGAAGAACTGAAGCTTTCTTT. Its translation is CASSAQGQGRTEAFF.

The chain employs TRBV19 and TRBJ1-2; 10 nucleotides match TRBD1. The V gene's germline CDR1 is LNHDA and CDR2 SQIVND (reference sequence). The CDR3 runs to 16 residues. Trimming took 7 bases from V and 4 from J; bases not matched to a gene: 12. The CDR3 loop reads CASTTTSTGGTYGYTF. CDR3 DNA sequence: TGTGCCAGTACCACGACTTCGACAGGGGGCACCTATGGCTACACCTTC.

There are a few counts of this clone. V and J are TRBV5-1 and TRBJ1-5, with a possible D match to TRBD1 (5 bases). Trimming removed 0 bases at V and 7 bases at J, with 14 bases between. Germline CDR1 is SGHRS and CDR2 is YFSETQ. CDR3 length: 15 residues. The CDR3 loop reads CASSLDGARDQPQHF. CDR3 nucleotide sequence: TGCGCCAGCAGCTTGGACGGGGCAAGAGACCAGCCCCAGCATTTT.

CDR3 protein: CSVGAPADTEAFF. The CDR3 DNA is TGCAGCGTTGGGGCCCCCGCGGACACTGAAGCTTTCTTT. The chain is built from TRBV29-1 and TRBJ1-1; the D is unclear. This CDR3 spans 13 amino acids. The V gene's germline CDR1 is SQVTM and CDR2 ANQGSEA. V dropped 4 bases and J dropped 3 bases, with 12 bases sitting between them.

This chain connects TRBV7-9 to TRBJ2-1; perhaps TRBD1 as D (5 bases). V was shortened by 3 bases and J by 6 bases, with 15 bases between the two germline ends. The CDR3 length is 15 residues. Germline V gene data show CDR1 as SEHNR and CDR2 as FQNEAQ (reference sequence). CDR3 bases: TGTGCCAGCAGCTTCTCAGGGTTCTCTTCCAATGAGCAGTTCTTC. Its translation is CASSFSGFSSNEQFF.

This sequence joins TRBV5-1 and TRBJ2-5; D not resolved. The CDR3 loop spans 12 amino acids. Germline CDR1 is SGHRS and CDR2 is YFSETQ. Trimming shortened V by 7 bases and J by 0 bases, and 7 bases separated the two germline ends. The CDR3 spells CASRLNQETQYF. CDR3 coding DNA: TGCGCCAGCCGACTCAACCAAGAGACCCAGTACTTC.

The V and J genes are TRBV25-1 and TRBJ2-1; TRBD2 aligns across 8 bases. In germline, CDR1 is MGHDK, CDR2 SYGVNS. The CDR3 runs to 14 residues. V was clipped by 4 bases and J by 6 bases; unmatched bases: 5. CDR3 bases: TGTGCCAGCAGTGTTGTGGCGGGGGGCAATGAGCAGTTCTTC. Translated, it gives CASSVVAGGNEQFF.